Described below is a single T cell receptor (beta chain) sequence and its context. Its antigen is unidentified. The data belong to a study of cytomegalovirus exposure and HLA in healthy donors. General observations from the study: Previous analysis showed most TCR beta V segments were productive about 90% or about 30% of the time. Analysis was carried out at a later point, and it linked a missense DCLRE1C variant to TCR beta V- and J-gene trimming. Rare TCR sequences dominated, though some public TCRs recurred in many donors. Specific recognition of CMV antigens was confirmed in vitro for three chains (all CMV-associated).

PCR amplification relied on 60 Vbeta primers (plus 13 Jbeta primers). The table came from immunoSEQ multiplex PCR; TCRdb's copy has only in-frame clones and leaves some out. Its table lists about 25,000 clones. CDR3 size: 13 residues. Germline lookup yields CDR1 SGHRS and CDR2 YFSETQ. Trimming shortened V by 0 bases and J by 1 base, and 3 bases separated the two germline ends. The sample was PBMCs. V and J are TRBV5-1 and TRBJ2-3; D is unclear. This sequence originates from a male donor in good health and CMV-seropositive. This CDR3 is CASSLERTDTQYF. DNA of the CDR3: TGCGCCAGCAGCTTGGAGCGCACAGATACGCAGTATTTT.